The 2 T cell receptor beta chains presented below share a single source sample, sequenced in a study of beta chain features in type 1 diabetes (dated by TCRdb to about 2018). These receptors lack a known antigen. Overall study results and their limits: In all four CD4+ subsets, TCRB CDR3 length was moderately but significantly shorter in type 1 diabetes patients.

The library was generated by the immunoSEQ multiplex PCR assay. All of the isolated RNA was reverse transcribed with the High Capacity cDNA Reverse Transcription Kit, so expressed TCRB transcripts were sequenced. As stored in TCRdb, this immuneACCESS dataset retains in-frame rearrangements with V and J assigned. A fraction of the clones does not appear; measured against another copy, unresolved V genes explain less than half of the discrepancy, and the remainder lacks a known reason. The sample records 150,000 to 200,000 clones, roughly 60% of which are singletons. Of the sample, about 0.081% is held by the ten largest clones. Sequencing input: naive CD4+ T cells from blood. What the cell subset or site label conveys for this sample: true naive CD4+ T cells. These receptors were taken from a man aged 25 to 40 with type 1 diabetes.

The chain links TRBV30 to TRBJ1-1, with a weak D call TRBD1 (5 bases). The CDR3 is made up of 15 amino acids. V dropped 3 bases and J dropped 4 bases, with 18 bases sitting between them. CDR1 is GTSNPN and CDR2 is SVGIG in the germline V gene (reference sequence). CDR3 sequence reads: CAWSLRGLGGTEAFF. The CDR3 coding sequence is TGTGCCTGGAGCCTCCGGGGCCTGGGGGGCACTGAAGCTTTCTTT.

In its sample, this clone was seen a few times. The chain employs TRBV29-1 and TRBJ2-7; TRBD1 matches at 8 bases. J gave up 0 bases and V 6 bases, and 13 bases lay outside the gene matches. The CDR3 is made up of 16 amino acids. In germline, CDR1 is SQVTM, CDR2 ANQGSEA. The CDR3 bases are TGCAGCGTAGGACAGGGTGGTAGATGGAACTCCTACGAGCAGTACTTC. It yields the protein CSVGQGGRWNSYEQYF.